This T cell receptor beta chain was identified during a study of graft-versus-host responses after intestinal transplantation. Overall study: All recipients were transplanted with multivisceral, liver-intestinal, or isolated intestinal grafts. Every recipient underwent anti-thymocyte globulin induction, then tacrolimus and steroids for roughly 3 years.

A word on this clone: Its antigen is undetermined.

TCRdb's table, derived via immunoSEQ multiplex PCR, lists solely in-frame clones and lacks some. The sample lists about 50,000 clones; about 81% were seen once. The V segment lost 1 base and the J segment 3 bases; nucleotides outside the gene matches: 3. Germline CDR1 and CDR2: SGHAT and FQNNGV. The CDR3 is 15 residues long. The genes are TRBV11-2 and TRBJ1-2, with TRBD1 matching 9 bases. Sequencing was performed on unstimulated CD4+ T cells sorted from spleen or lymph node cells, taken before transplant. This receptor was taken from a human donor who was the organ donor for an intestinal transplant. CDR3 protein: CASSLGDRVDYGYTF. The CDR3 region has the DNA TGTGCCAGCAGCTTAGGGGACAGGGTTGACTATGGCTACACCTTC.